Reported below is one T cell receptor beta chain. Antigen specificity is unknown. Germline V gene sequence: CDR1 LGHNA, CDR2 YSLEER. CDR3 length: 12 residues. V shed 3 bases and J shed 8 bases, with 10 bases lying between them. This sample is drawn from a study of cytomegalovirus exposure and HLA in healthy donors. Study-wide results and limits: Investigators reported around 150 TCR beta chains as tied to cytomegalovirus.

Despite likely unrecorded immune exposures, the donors were nominally healthy at the time of sampling. PCR employed 60 Vbeta and 13 Jbeta primers. Profiled with immunoSEQ multiplex PCR; TCRdb holds only in-frame clones, not every one. The data contain 90,000 or so clones, roughly 70% of them singletons. The chain links TRBV4-3 to TRBJ1-2; D perhaps matches TRBD1 (5 bases). The TCR comes from a woman aged 18-29 years in good health and CMV-seropositive. The sequencing input was PBMCs. CDR3 in amino acids: CASSQGLEGYTF. For the CDR3, the DNA is TGCGCCAGCAGCCAGGGGCTTGAGGGCTACACCTTC.